The 14 T cell receptor beta chains below were found in one sample sequenced in a study of cytomegalovirus exposure and HLA in healthy donors. Researchers ran the PCR with 60 Vbeta and 13 Jbeta primers. TCRdb keeps only in-frame clones here, not all; method: immunoSEQ multiplex PCR. Altogether around 99,000 clones are present, around 73% being singletons, with the ten largest covering around 8.1%. The sample was PBMCs. The receptor source for this set is a middle-aged man in good health and CMV-seronegative.

This clone was counted only a few times. V gene TRBV6-5 combines with J gene TRBJ1-2; D is unclear. Germline CDR1 and CDR2: MNHEY and SVGAGI. CDR3 size: 13 residues. V was trimmed by 0 bases and J by 8 bases, leaving 10 bases between them. CDR3 protein: CASSYSEVAGYTF. The CDR3 region has the DNA TGTGCCAGCAGTTACTCCGAGGTGGCGGGCTACACCTTC.

The chain carries TRBV5-5 and TRBJ1-6; 7 positions agree with TRBD1. The CDR3 length is 15 residues. V was clipped by 4 bases and J by 9 bases; unmatched bases: 10. Per the germline V gene, CDR1 is SGHKS and CDR2 is YYEKEE (reference sequence). The CDR3 coding sequence is TGTGCCAGCAGCCCTACAGGGGTACAAGGTTCACCCCTCCACTTT. Its translation is CASSPTGVQGSPLHF.

This clone has a handful of counts. The chain combines TRBV4-2 with TRBJ1-5; D is perhaps TRBD1 (6 bases). Germline V lookup: CDR1 LGHNA, CDR2 YNFKEQ. The length of the CDR3 is 15 residues. V lost 0 bases, J lost 4 bases, and 10 bases lay in between. CDR3 sequence (DNA): TGTGCCAGCAGCCAAGAGACAGGCAGGAATCAGCCCCAGCATTTT. It translates to CASSQETGRNQPQHF.

This clone was recorded only once. The V and J genes are TRBV5-1 and TRBJ1-1; 8 nucleotides line up with TRBD1. Germline lookup yields CDR1 SGHRS and CDR2 YFSETQ. Trimming took 3 bases from V and 1 from J; bases not matched to a gene: 2. The CDR3 spans 14 residues. DNA for the CDR3: TGCGCCAGCAGCTCGGGGACAGGGAACACTGAAGCTTTCTTT. Translating gives CASSSGTGNTEAFF.

This clone was seen once. This chain joins TRBV9 and TRBJ2-1; TRBD2 agrees at 9 bases. Trimming removed 2 bases from V and 0 bases from J; junction bases left unmatched: 12. Germline lookup yields CDR1 SGDLS and CDR2 YYNGEE. The CDR3 runs 19 residues. CDR3 DNA: TGTGCCAGCAGCGTCAGCGGGGGGCTAAGTACGAGCTCCTACAATGAGCAGTTCTTC. It translates to CASSVSGGLSTSSYNEQFF.

The rearrangement links TRBV5-1 to TRBJ1-2; maybe TRBD1 (6 bases). Germline lookup yields CDR1 SGHRS and CDR2 YFSETQ. V was shortened by 0 bases and J by 7 bases, with 10 bases between the two germline ends. The CDR3 is made up of 13 amino acids. CDR3 region: CASSLDGGSGYTF. The DNA of the CDR3 is TGCGCCAGCAGCTTGGATGGGGGCTCTGGCTACACCTTC.

V gene TRBV5-1 combines with J gene TRBJ2-5; 8 positions agree with TRBD2. The CDR3 is 16 residues long. Per the germline V gene, CDR1 is SGHRS and CDR2 is YFSETQ. Trimming took 3 bases from V and 5 from J; bases not matched to a gene: 12. CDR3 nucleotide sequence: TGCGCCAGCAGCTGGATTGTAGGACCTAGCGGGGAGACCCAGTACTTC. Amino acid sequence: CASSWIVGPSGETQYF.

This sequence joins TRBV5-8 and TRBJ2-5, with D perhaps TRBD2 (6 bases). The tail of the sequence fits TRBJ2-7 better, so the J call may be wrong. Germline V gene data show CDR1 as SGHTS and CDR2 as YDEGEE. The CDR3 sequence is 16 residues long. CDR3 in DNA: TGTGCCAGCAGCGAATTCGGGGGACGGATCCGTTACGAGCAGTACTTC. Translated, it gives CASSEFGGRIRYEQYF.

This clone was seen a handful of times. The rearrangement uses TRBV4-2 and TRBJ2-3; 8 bases are a match to TRBD2. V shed 3 bases, J shed 2 bases, and the junction held 7 bases outside the gene matches. This CDR3 is 16 amino acids long. Looked up from germline, CDR1 is LGHNA and CDR2 is YNFKEQ. Here the CDR3 reads CASSQQSGGVTDTQYF. The DNA of the CDR3 is TGTGCCAGCAGCCAGCAGAGCGGGGGCGTCACAGATACGCAGTATTTT.

On this clone: A junction end diverges from the germline sequence, so it may reflect a read error. The J gene is TRBJ2-7, the V gene TRBV7-7; 9 bases are a match to TRBD1. Germline V CDR1 and CDR2: SSHAT, FNYEAQ (reference sequence). CDR3 size: 14 residues. The CDR3 spells CASSPYRGLDEQYF. The CDR3, as DNA: TGTGCTAGCAGCCCCTACAGGGGGCTCGACGAGCAGTACTTC.

The chain uses TRBV10-3 and TRBJ2-7, with a tentative D call TRBD1 (6 bases). Germline CDR1 ENHRY, CDR2 SYGVKD. The V gene lost 2 bases and the J gene lost 2 bases, with 10 bases spanning the gap. The CDR3 is made up of 14 amino acids. The CDR3 is CAISERDITYEQYF. Here the CDR3 DNA reads TGTGCCATCAGTGAGAGGGACATAACCTACGAGCAGTACTTC.

The sample holds one count of this clone. The V call is TRBV15, the J call TRBJ2-1; D unresolved. The CDR3 sequence is 16 residues long. V gave up 2 bases and J gave up 4 bases, with 15 bases separating them. From germline, CDR1 is LNHNV and CDR2 YYDKDF (reference sequence). The CDR3 loop reads CATSRSDNAVYNEQFF. CDR3 nucleotides: TGTGCCACCAGCAGAAGTGATAATGCGGTGTACAATGAGCAGTTCTTC.

The J gene is TRBJ2-3, the V gene TRBV27, with unresolved D. The CDR3 has 15 residues. V was cut by 1 base and J by 4 bases, with 12 bases left in between. CDR1 and CDR2 from the germline V gene are MNHEY and SMNVEV (reference sequence). The CDR3 reads CASSLFSRRPDTQYF. CDR3 sequence (DNA): TGTGCCAGCAGTTTATTTTCCCGGCGGCCAGATACGCAGTATTTT.

This chain connects TRBV6-5 to TRBJ2-1; 9 bases fit TRBD1. The CDR3 extends over 15 amino acids. V lost 6 bases, J lost 7 bases, and 10 bases stayed unmatched. Germline CDR1 is MNHEY and CDR2 is SVGAGI. The CDR3 spells CASRVQGARGNEQFF. In nucleotides, the CDR3 is TGTGCCAGCAGGGTACAGGGGGCACGGGGGAATGAGCAGTTCTTC.